This is a list of T cell receptor beta chains from one sample in a study of neoadjuvant anti-PD-1 for oral cavity cancer. TCRdb's copy holds only in-frame clones and misses some; the assay was immunoSEQ multiplex PCR. The table records 5,500 to 8,000 clones, 76% of them present only once. The source was PBMCs, collected before nivolumab (anti-PD-1) treatment. These receptors came from a person between 35 and 79 years old with oral cavity squamous cell carcinoma. The CDR3 runs from the conserved cysteine through the conserved F or W. Each record gives: V gene, J gene, D gene, clone size, CDR3 protein, CDR3 DNA. A D gene is named only where the DNA matches it firmly. Size tells how often a clone was seen (once, few, many) or the class of an expanded clone, and some rows leave it out.

>TRBV28|TRBJ1-4|-|-
CARLDRLNEKLFF
TGTGCCAGGTTGGACAGACTTAATGAAAAACTGTTTTTT
>TRBV6-5|TRBJ1-1|-|-
CASRTTIRNTEAFF
TGTGCCAGCAGGACGACGATAAGAAACACTGAAGCTTTCTTT
>TRBV7-3|TRBJ2-1|TRBD1|-
CASSSTGEGEQFF
TGTGCCAGCAGCTCCACAGGGGAAGGGGAGCAGTTCTTC
>TRBV7-2|TRBJ2-3|-|-
CASSLPGLIDTQYF
TGTGCCAGCAGCTTACCGGGACTCATTGATACGCAGTATTTT
>TRBV4-3|TRBJ1-5|-|-
CASSQGTREPQHF
TGCGCCAGCAGCCAGGGGACCCGGGAGCCCCAGCATTTT
>TRBV9|TRBJ2-1|-|-
CASSVAERIQYNEQFF
TGTGCCAGCAGCGTAGCCGAGCGGATACAATACAATGAGCAGTTCTTC
>TRBV10-2|TRBJ1-5|-|-
CASSDGGRNQPQHF
TGCGCCAGCAGTGATGGGGGGCGGAATCAGCCCCAGCATTTT
>TRBV6-1|TRBJ2-3|-|-
CASTFDISDTQYF
TGTGCCAGCACCTTTGACATTTCGGATACGCAGTATTTT
>TRBV2|TRBJ2-3|-|-
CASGPTFKTDTQYF
TGTGCCAGCGGGCCCACATTTAAGACAGATACGCAGTATTTT
>TRBV7-2|TRBJ1-3|-|once
CASSLRSRAGKFGNTIYF
TGTGCCAGCAGCTTAAGGTCCCGGGCAGGGAAATTCGGAAACACCATATATTTT
>TRBV5-1|TRBJ2-3|-|-
CASSLYGDTQYF
TGCGCCAGCAGCTTGTACGGGGATACGCAGTATTTT
>TRBV5-1|TRBJ1-3|TRBD1|-
CASSLEGQGAYSGNTIYF
TGCGCCAGCAGCTTGGAGGGACAGGGGGCTTACTCTGGAAACACCATATATTTT
>TRBV7-2|TRBJ2-1|TRBD1|-
CASSPPRTGSPSSYNEQFF
TGTGCCAGCAGCCCCCCCCGGACAGGGTCCCCTAGCTCCTACAATGAGCAGTTCTTC
>TRBV29-1|TRBJ1-1|TRBD1|-
CSVYRGQVQPNTEAFF
TGCAGCGTGTACAGGGGACAGGTACAACCGAACACTGAAGCTTTCTTT
>TRBV2|TRBJ1-6|-|-
CASSLQDAHSPLHF
TGTGCCAGCAGTCTACAGGATGCGCATTCACCCCTCCACTTT
>TRBV29-1|TRBJ1-2|TRBD1|few
CSVEVGEWDREGYTF
TGCAGCGTTGAAGTTGGAGAATGGGACAGGGAAGGCTACACCTTC
>TRBV7-2|TRBJ2-7|-|few
CASSMWDFSYEQYF
TGTGCCAGCAGCATGTGGGACTTCTCCTACGAGCAGTACTTC
>TRBV7-8|TRBJ1-1|-|-
CASSLAPNTEAFF
TGTGCCAGCAGCTTAGCCCCGAACACTGAAGCTTTCTTT
>TRBV6-1|TRBJ1-1|TRBD1|once
CASSGTGGGQTEAFF
TGTGCCAGCAGTGGAACAGGGGGCGGTCAAACTGAAGCTTTCTTT
>TRBV11-3|TRBJ1-5|-|-
CASRVHSSSNQPQHF
TGTGCCAGCAGGGTGCACAGTAGTAGCAATCAGCCCCAGCATTTT
>TRBV5-1|TRBJ1-2|TRBD1|few
CASSSMQGGSYGYTF
TGCGCCAGCAGCTCCATGCAGGGGGGCAGCTATGGCTACACCTTC
>TRBV10-1|TRBJ2-3|TRBD2|-
CASRGGLADTQYF
TGCGCCAGCAGAGGGGGACTAGCAGATACGCAGTATTTT
>TRBV21-1|TRBJ1-1|-|-
CASSSRAAPNNMNTEAFF
TGTGCCAGCAGCTCCCGGGCAGCCCCAAACAACATGAACACTGAAGCTTTCTTT
>TRBV4-3|TRBJ1-5|TRBD1|-
CASSQTRQGGNQPQHF
TGCGCCAGCAGCCAAACGAGACAGGGGGGGAATCAGCCCCAGCATTTT
>TRBV7-3|TRBJ2-3|TRBD2|-
CASSTAIAGQVDTQYF
TGTGCCAGCAGCACAGCCATAGCGGGGCAAGTGGATACGCAGTATTTT
>TRBV9|TRBJ1-2|TRBD1|-
CASSPLQGKYGYTF
TGTGCCAGCAGCCCACTACAGGGGAAGTATGGCTACACCTTC
>TRBV7-6|TRBJ1-1|-|-
CASSYQGLNTEAFF
TGTGCCAGCAGCTACCAGGGGTTGAACACTGAAGCTTTCTTT
>TRBV5-1|TRBJ2-3|TRBD2|-
CASSLDTSGTQYF
TGCGCCAGCAGCTTGGATACTAGCGGTACGCAGTATTTT
>TRBV4-1|TRBJ2-1|-|-
CASSLNAGPSYNEQFF
TGCGCCAGCAGCCTCAACGCCGGGCCTTCCTACAATGAGCAGTTCTTC
>TRBV9|TRBJ1-1|-|-
CASGEGRTNTEAFF
TGTGCCAGCGGGGAGGGTCGGACGAACACTGAAGCTTTCTTT
>TRBV19|TRBJ1-1|TRBD1|few
CASSPSGQGDTEAFF
TGTGCCAGTAGCCCATCGGGACAGGGTGACACTGAAGCTTTCTTT
>TRBV27|TRBJ2-1|-|-
CASSPGRRNEQFF
TGTGCCAGCAGTCCCGGCCGGAGGAATGAGCAGTTCTTC
>TRBV27|TRBJ1-2|-|-
CASSRKGGSNYGYTF
TGTGCCAGCAGTCGAAAGGGGGGTTCTAACTATGGCTACACCTTC
>TRBV5-1|TRBJ2-5|-|-
CASSADSPWGTQYF
TGCGCCAGCAGCGCGGACAGCCCCTGGGGGACCCAGTACTTC
>TRBV5-6|TRBJ1-2|TRBD1|-
CASSLGQGASGYTF
TGTGCCAGCAGCCTTGGACAGGGGGCGAGTGGCTACACCTTC
>TRBV7-9|TRBJ1-4|-|-
CASSYRGNEKLFF
TGTGCCAGCAGCTACCGGGGGAATGAAAAACTGTTTTTT
>TRBV11-2|TRBJ2-2|TRBD2|-
CASNRDSGGLTGELFF
TGTGCCAGCAACCGGGATTCGGGGGGGCTGACCGGGGAGCTGTTTTTT
>TRBV10-2|TRBJ2-2|-|-
CASSEYRRRNTGELFF
TGCGCCAGCAGTGAGTATAGGAGGAGGAACACCGGGGAGCTGTTTTTT
>TRBV29-1|TRBJ1-1|-|few
CSGSTRNTEAFF
TGCAGCGGGTCGACAAGAAACACTGAAGCTTTCTTT
>TRBV7-9|TRBJ1-6|TRBD1|-
CASSPPGDRGINNSPLHF
TGTGCCAGCAGCCCCCCCGGGGACAGGGGGATCAATAATTCACCCCTCCACTTT
>TRBV10-1|TRBJ2-1|-|-
CASSLGSGEQFF
TGCGCCAGCAGCCTAGGTTCGGGAGAGCAGTTCTTC
>TRBV7-2|TRBJ1-2|-|-
CASSLGGGNYGYTF
TGTGCCAGCAGCTTAGGAGGGGGTAACTATGGCTACACCTTC
>TRBV9|TRBJ2-3|-|-
CASSVSKQESTDTQYF
TGTGCCAGCAGCGTATCAAAGCAGGAAAGCACAGATACGCAGTATTTT
>TRBV9|TRBJ2-2|TRBD2|-
CASSPRTSSTGELFF
TGTGCCAGCAGCCCCCGGACTAGCAGCACCGGGGAGCTGTTTTTT
>TRBV15|TRBJ1-2|-|-
CATSRDPGGRRGGYTF
TGTGCCACCAGCAGAGATCCTGGGGGCCGCCGGGGGGGCTACACCTTC
>TRBV19|TRBJ1-2|TRBD1|-
CATGGFQGAFNYGYTF
TGTGCCACCGGAGGTTTCCAGGGGGCCTTTAACTATGGCTACACCTTC
>TRBV5-1|TRBJ2-2|-|-
CASSLKNYGTGELFF
TGCGCCAGCAGCTTGAAGAACTATGGTACCGGGGAGCTGTTTTTT
>TRBV4-3|TRBJ1-1|-|few
CASSQDRGGTEAFF
TGCGCCAGCAGCCAAGATCGGGGAGGAACTGAAGCTTTCTTT
>TRBV2|TRBJ2-7|-|-
CASTRADPRYEQYF
TGTGCCAGCACCAGGGCGGATCCTAGGTACGAGCAGTACTTC
>TRBV5-1|TRBJ1-2|TRBD1|-
CASSFGRGANNYGYTF
TGCGCCAGCAGCTTTGGCAGGGGGGCTAATAACTATGGCTACACCTTC
>TRBV20-1|TRBJ1-1|TRBD1|-
CSAATGDAFF
TGCAGTGCTGCAACAGGGGACGCTTTCTTT
>TRBV7-2|TRBJ2-2|-|-
CASSLSPVVGELFF
TGTGCCAGCAGCTTAAGCCCAGTAGTCGGGGAGCTGTTTTTT
>TRBV28|TRBJ1-1|-|-
CASIWGTEAFF
TGTGCCAGCATCTGGGGAACTGAAGCTTTCTTT